This note documents a single T cell receptor (beta chain) sequence. Generated by immunoSEQ multiplex PCR, the TCRdb table keeps only in-frame clones and is missing some. The data contain fewer than 45,000 clones, approximately 84% of them seen just once; the ten biggest clones take up 7.5% to 10%. Germline V gene sequence: CDR1 MGHDK, CDR2 SYGVNS. V was cut by 3 bases and J by 4 bases, with 7 bases left in between. The CDR3 is made up of 13 amino acids. This record belongs to a study of glioma-infiltrating T cells after dendritic cell vaccination. Study background: Autologous tumor lysate-pulsed dendritic cell vaccination was given between about 2002 and 2012. The vaccine used monocyte-derived dendritic cells pulsed overnight with autologous tumor lysate.

This TCR came from a human donor with glioblastoma. The rearrangement links TRBV25-1 to TRBJ1-5; TRBD1 might be the D (5 bases). The material was blood, obtained before dendritic cell vaccination. CDR3: CASSEGGNQPQHF. In DNA, the CDR3 is TGTGCCAGCAGTGAGGGGGGGAATCAGCCCCAGCATTTT.